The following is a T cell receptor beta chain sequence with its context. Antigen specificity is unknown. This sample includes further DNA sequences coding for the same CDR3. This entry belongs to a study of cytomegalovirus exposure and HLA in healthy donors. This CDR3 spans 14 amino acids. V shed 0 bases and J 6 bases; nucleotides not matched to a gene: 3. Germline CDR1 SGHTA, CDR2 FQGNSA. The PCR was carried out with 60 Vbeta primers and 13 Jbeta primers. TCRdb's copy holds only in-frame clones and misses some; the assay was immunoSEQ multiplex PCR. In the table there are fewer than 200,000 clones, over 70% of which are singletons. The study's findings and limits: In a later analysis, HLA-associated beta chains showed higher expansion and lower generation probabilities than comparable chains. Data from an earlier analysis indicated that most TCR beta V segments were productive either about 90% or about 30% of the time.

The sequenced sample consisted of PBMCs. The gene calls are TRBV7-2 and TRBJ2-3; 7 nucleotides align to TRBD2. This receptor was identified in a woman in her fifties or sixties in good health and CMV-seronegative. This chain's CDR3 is CASSLAGGVDTQYF. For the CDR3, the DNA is TGTGCCAGCAGCTTAGCGGGGGGGGTGGATACGCAGTATTTT.